This TCR beta chain was captured in a study of beta chain features in type 1 diabetes. Populations obtained by sorting all exceeded 95% purity. Of note for this clone: No antigen is known for it.

The study reverse transcribed the entire isolated RNA, so it sequenced expressed TCRB transcripts. Generated by immunoSEQ multiplex PCR, the TCRdb table keeps only in-frame clones and is missing some. This sample has hundreds of thousands of clones, with 11% to 15% found just once. Whole-study findings and limits: cDNA-based reads could over-represent cells with high TCR expression. Among patients with Type 1 diabetes, TCRB CDR3s were moderately but significantly shorter in every one of the four CD4+ subsets. Type 1 diabetes patients showed fewer insertions and more deletions at VDJ junctions.

V shed 2 bases and J shed 3 bases, with 14 bases lying between them. CDR3 length: 15 amino acids. Germline loops: CDR1 KGHSH, CDR2 LQKENI. Sequencing input: naive CD4+ T cells from blood. The clonotype originates from a man aged 18 to 29 with type 1 diabetes. J is TRBJ2-7 and V is TRBV18; D is possibly TRBD1 (6 bases). The CDR3 is CASSPGGRGFYEQYF. The DNA for the CDR3 is TGTGCCAGCTCACCAGGCGGCAGGGGATTCTACGAGCAGTACTTC.